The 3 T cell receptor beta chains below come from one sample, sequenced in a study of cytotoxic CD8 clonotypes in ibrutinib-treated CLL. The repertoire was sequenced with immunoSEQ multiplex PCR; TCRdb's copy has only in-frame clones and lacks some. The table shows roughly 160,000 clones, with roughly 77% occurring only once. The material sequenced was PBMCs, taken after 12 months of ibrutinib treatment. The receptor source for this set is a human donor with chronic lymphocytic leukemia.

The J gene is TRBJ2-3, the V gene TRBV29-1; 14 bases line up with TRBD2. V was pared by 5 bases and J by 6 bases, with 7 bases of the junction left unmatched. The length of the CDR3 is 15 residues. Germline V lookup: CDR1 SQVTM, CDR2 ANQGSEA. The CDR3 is CSVNGLAGGSDTQYF. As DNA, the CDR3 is TGCAGCGTTAATGGACTAGCGGGAGGATCCGATACGCAGTATTTT.

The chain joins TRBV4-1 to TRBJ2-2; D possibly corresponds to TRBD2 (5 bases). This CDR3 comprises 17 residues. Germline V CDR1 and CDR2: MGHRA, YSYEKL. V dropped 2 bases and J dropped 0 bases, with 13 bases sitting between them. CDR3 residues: CASSQSPGSANTGELFF. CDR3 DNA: TGCGCCAGCAGCCAAAGTCCGGGGTCGGCGAACACCGGGGAGCTGTTTTTT.

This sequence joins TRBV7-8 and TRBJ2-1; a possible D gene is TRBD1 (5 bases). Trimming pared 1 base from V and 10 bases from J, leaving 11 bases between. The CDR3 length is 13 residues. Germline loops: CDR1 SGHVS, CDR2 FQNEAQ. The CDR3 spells CASSLDPGYEQFF. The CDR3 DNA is TGTGCCAGCAGCTTAGACCCAGGGTACGAGCAGTTCTTC.